The 10 T cell receptor beta chains given below trace back to one sample, sequenced in a study of blood T cell repertoires in COVID-19. Clones were sequenced by immunoSEQ multiplex PCR, and TCRdb holds only the in-frame ones, with some missing. The sample has 150,000 to 200,000 clones, about 86% seen once. Sequencing was performed on peripheral blood. These receptors were taken from a man aged 18-30 years with active or convalescent COVID-19.

This rearrangement joins TRBV12-5 to TRBJ1-1; 9 bases agree with TRBD1. Germline values: CDR1 LGHNT, CDR2 FRNRAP. The CDR3 loop spans 20 amino acids. The J segment lost 1 base and the V segment lost 0 bases, leaving 15 bases of the junction unmatched. Here the CDR3 reads CASGLVPGRGQGYTNTEAFF. The CDR3 DNA sequence: TGTGCTAGTGGTTTGGTACCTGGTCGCGGACAGGGGTATACGAACACTGAAGCTTTCTTT.

This chain joins TRBV19 and TRBJ1-1; 7 nucleotides align to TRBD1. V was clipped by 5 bases and J by 0 bases; unmatched bases: 9. Germline loops: CDR1 LNHDA, CDR2 SQIVND (reference sequence). The CDR3 consists of 16 residues. This CDR3 reads CASSSLVRGLNTEAFF. CDR3 nucleotide sequence: TGTGCCAGTAGTTCGCTTGTCAGGGGGTTGAACACTGAAGCTTTCTTT.

As for this clone: This same CDR3 is encoded by further DNA sequences in the sample. CDR3 coding DNA: TGTGCCAGCAGTCCGGGACTTGAAGCTTTCTTT. Translating it yields CASSPGLEAFF. This chain links TRBV7-9 with TRBJ1-1; possibly TRBD1 for D (5 bases). The CDR3 extends over 11 amino acids. The ends were cut back, 6 bases at V and 7 bases at J, with 9 bases in the middle. Per germline, CDR1 SEHNR and CDR2 FQNEAQ (reference sequence).

V and J are TRBV11-3 and TRBJ2-3; 12 positions match TRBD2. Looked up from germline, CDR1 is SGHNT and CDR2 is YENEEA. There are 14 residues in the CDR3. Unmatched junction bases numbered 7, after V lost 8 bases and J lost 7 bases. CDR3 sequence (DNA): TGTGCCAGCTTACTAGCGGGAGGAGTAAATACGCAGTATTTT. Translated: CASLLAGGVNTQYF.

The rearrangement links TRBV28 to TRBJ1-3, with 7 bases lining up with TRBD1. Germline CDR1 and CDR2: MDHEN and SYDVKM. V was clipped by 1 base and J by 1 base; unmatched bases: 4. The CDR3 length is 16 residues. CDR3 residues: CASSLSGTVSGNTIYF. The CDR3 DNA reads TGTGCCAGCAGTTTATCGGGGACAGTTTCTGGAAACACCATATATTTT.

This clone turned up a few times. The V call is TRBV7-3, the J call TRBJ2-1; the D gene is possibly TRBD1 (5 bases). From germline, CDR1 is SGHTA and CDR2 FQGTGA. V lost 2 bases and J lost 9, with 8 bases in between. This CDR3 comprises 12 residues. The CDR3: CASSLQGSEQFF. For the CDR3, the DNA is TGTGCCAGCAGCTTACAGGGCAGTGAGCAGTTCTTC.

The CDR3 reads CASSLGLTVLNEKLFF. CDR3 DNA: TGTGCCAGCAGCTTAGGTCTGACAGTCCTTAATGAAAAACTGTTTTTT. The chain couples TRBV7-2 to TRBJ1-4, with a possible D match to TRBD1 (5 bases). Trimming took 1 base from V and 4 from J, leaving 13 bases between them. The CDR3 is made up of 16 amino acids. Germline V gene data show CDR1 as SGHTA and CDR2 as FQGNSA.

The chain links TRBV15 to TRBJ2-7; a weak D match, TRBD1 (6 bases). The CDR3 sequence is 16 residues long. Germline CDR1 is LNHNV and CDR2 is YYDKDF (reference sequence). V lost 3 bases, J lost 2 bases, and 17 bases lay in between. CDR3 sequence: CATSSNRAIGTYEQYF. CDR3 bases: TGTGCCACCAGCAGCAACAGGGCGATTGGAACCTACGAGCAGTACTTC.

A few counts support this clone. This sequence joins TRBV15 and TRBJ1-6, with D perhaps matching TRBD1 (6 bases). CDR1 LNHNV and CDR2 YYDKDF come from the germline V gene (reference sequence). This CDR3 region has 15 residues. V was shortened by 3 bases and J by 8 bases, with 14 bases between the two germline ends. In DNA, the CDR3 is TGTGCCACCAGCAGGGCCCGGGAGGGGGATTCACCCCTCCACTTT. It yields the protein CATSRAREGDSPLHF. The entire variable domain, with the rest obtained from reference TRBV15 and TRBJ1-6, is as follows: DAMVIQNPRYQVTQFGKPVTLSCSQTLNHNVMYWYQQKSSQAPKLLFHYYDKDFNNEADTPDNFQSRRPNTSFCFLDIRSPGLGDTAMYLCATSRAREGDSPLHFGNGTRLTVT.

A remark on this clone: Other DNA sequences from this sample encode an identical CDR3 as well. In DNA form, the CDR3 reads TGCGCCAGCAGCTTGGCGTTCGGGGGCACTGAAGCTTTCTTT. Translated: CASSLAFGGTEAFF. The chain has TRBV5-1 and TRBJ1-1; possibly TRBD1 for D (5 bases). V dropped 0 bases and J dropped 4 bases, with 10 bases sitting between them. CDR1 is SGHRS, CDR2 YFSETQ, per germline. CDR3 length: 14 amino acids. The full variable domain, completed using reference TRBV5-1 and TRBJ1-1, is KAGVTQTPRYLIKTRGQQVTLSCSPISGHRSVSWYQQTPGQGLQFLFEYFSETQRNKGNFPGRFSGRQFSNSRSEMNVSTLELGDSALYLCASSLAFGGTEAFFGQGTRLTVV.